This T cell receptor beta chain originates from a study of shared clonotypes between healthy human individuals (dated by TCRdb to the early 2020s). In terms of the full investigation: A couple of women and three men aged 18 to 49 years were included in the cohort. Between about 0.85 and 9.5 billion PBMCs per donor were obtained by leukapheresis. To estimate repertoire size and how much clonotype sharing occurs between individuals, the study deeply sequenced the blood TCR repertoires of roughly 5 healthy adults. For each donor, CD4 naive and CD4 memory were each run on three plates, CD8 naive on two plates, and CD8 memory on one plate. Libraries were prepared and TCR repertoires were sequenced by different laboratories using diverse techniques, in order to increase sequencing depth and limit assay-specific biases. What the research found in general, with its limitations: Compared with non-shared clonotypes, clonotypes shared by all four sorted-subset donors had higher generation probabilities. The genetic and exposure-history diversity represented was limited by the small number of donors. Based on pairwise subsampling, the degree of clonotype sharing among donors was expected to be affected by sequencing depth. Naive subsets generally had larger estimated clonotype richness than memory subsets did. Rarefaction of sorted-subset datasets indicated incomplete sequencing despite the large sequencing depth. About 4.5% of naive CD4, roughly 3.5% of naive CD8, approximately 2% of memory CD4, and about 0.4% of memory CD8 clonotypes were shared across several donors. Sampling was limited to blood, and TCR repertoires in tissue likely differ from TCR repertoires in blood.

In the case of this clone: Which antigen it targets is not known. No much larger clonotype is one base removed from it; base qualities were not supplied.

Donors were healthy HIV-negative adults with no recently reported acute infections or vaccinations. Every donor was a Caucasian adult residing in Nashville, Tennessee, USA. CD4+ T cells were enriched by magnetic negative selection, after which naive cells were positively selected on CD45RA and the negative fraction was taken as the memory subset. Blood was obtained by leukapheresis, after which PBMCs were separated by Ficoll-Histopaque density gradient centrifugation and cryopreserved in liquid nitrogen vapor phase. Analytical flow cytometry was used to check the purity and quantity of every magnetically sorted T cell population. Genomic DNA was isolated from every sorted fraction and measured by UV absorbance on a Nanodrop 2000c. Using the deep immunoSEQ assay, multiplex PCR amplified TCR CDR3 regions from genomic DNA. Genomic DNA extracted from each cell subset was distributed evenly over all wells of several immunoSEQ 96-well plates, and each plate served as one replicate. Each replicate PCR for sorted subsets received about 200 ng genomic DNA, equal to tens of thousands of T cell genomes. The purified libraries were quantified using a Qubit 3.0 fluorometer, sized with a Bioanalyzer 2100, and then quantified again using the KAPA Library Quantification kit. A separate single-read 150-cycle Illumina NextSeq 550 flow cell was used to sequence each immunoSEQ 96-well plate. Per the source publication's procedure: The immunoSEQ output contained only junctional sequences without quality scores, so filtering could not match that applied to full-length reads. To assign V/J genes and CDR3, sequences were annotated against IMGT germline references using PyIR, a Python wrapper for IgBLAST v1.9. Reads with weak V/J assignments (E-value above 1e-6), missing CDR3, stop codons, out-of-frame junctions, or ambiguous translated residues were removed. A V3J clonotype was defined by an identical inferred V gene, J gene, and CDR3 amino acid sequence. The percentage overlap between two repertoires was calculated by dividing the number of shared unique clonotypes by the size of the smaller repertoire. Three approaches were used to assess repertoire richness: RTK rarefaction, the Chao1 estimator, and Recon v2.1 estimates of unobserved clonotypes. For all TCRbeta clonotypes obtained by the gDNA method from a handful of donors, generation probabilities were computed with OLGA. In its TCRdb copy, this immuneACCESS table keeps in-frame sequences only and misses some clones. Where compared with another copy, unresolved V genes explain less than half of these, and the others have no known cause. That table gives V, J and clone size, and the DNA gave D and trimming. The sample table records roughly 1.5 million clones; under 99% of these occur just once. 0.45% of the sample belongs to the ten largest clones.

This receptor was obtained from a man in his thirties or forties in good health. Sample: naive CD4+ T cells sorted from blood. The sample's cell subset or site, from its label and the paper: CD45RA+ positively selected.

The bases are TGTGCCAGTAGTATGATGGGACAAGGGCTGACGGATACGCAGTATTTT. It codes for CASSMMGQGLTDTQYF. The sequence is built from TRBV19 and TRBJ2-3, with a tentative D gene TRBD1 over 6 matching bases. CDR1 and CDR2 were assigned from the germline V gene (reference sequence) as LNHDA and SQIVND. From cysteine to phenylalanine, the CDR3 is 16 amino acids long. Of the read, only the CDR3 DNA is kept; its 48 bases are in frame from base 1. Trimming at the junction amounts to 3 bases on V and 6 bases on J, and the germline ends lie 19 bases apart.